This T cell receptor beta chain came from a study of T cell responses to AZD1222 COVID-19 vaccine. Clones were sequenced by immunoSEQ multiplex PCR, and TCRdb holds only the in-frame ones, with some missing. Of 90,000 or so clones in the sample, 80% to 90% were seen once. The CDR3 consists of 16 residues. Per the germline V gene, CDR1 is MDHEN and CDR2 is SYDVKM. V was clipped by 4 bases and J by 2 bases, with 16 bases between them. The V gene is TRBV28, the J gene TRBJ2-3, with D possibly called TRBD1 or TRBD2 (5 bases each). The input for sequencing was peripheral blood, taken on day 0 of AZD1222 vaccination. The TCR comes from an adult in good health. The CDR3, as DNA: TGTGCCAGCAGTTCGTCCCCGGGGCCAACCACAGATACGCAGTATTTT. This encodes CASSSSPGPTTDTQYF. Complete variable domain (other parts from reference TRBV28 and TRBJ2-3): DVKVTQSSRYLVKRTGEKVFLECVQDMDHENMFWYRQDPGLGLRLIYFSYDVKMKEKGDIPEGYSVSREKKERFSLILESASTNQTSMYLCASSSSPGPTTDTQYFGPGTRLTVL.